The sequence of this T cell receptor (beta chain) was determined in a study of blood T cells in healthy people across ages. The sample, 7.5 to 10 milliliters of peripheral blood, was drawn from each donor. Together with a sample-barcoded 5' primer, a J-beta primer mix was included in a second PCR lasting about 6 to 11 cycles. From the 5' RACE reads, TCRdb called clonotypes with MiXCR, one entry per CDR3 protein. Of 1.5 million to 1.8 million distinct CDR3 sequences in the sample, 35% to 45% were seen once. The origin of this receptor is a woman under 30 in good health. Input material: blood.

The CDR3 region is CASSYSRAGNTGELFF. The CDR3 nucleotides read TGTGCCAGCAGTTACTCGAGAGCGGGGAACACCGGGGAGCTGTTTTTT. J is TRBJ2-2 and V is TRBV6-6; perhaps TRBD2 as D (6 bases). Germline assignment: CDR1 MNHNY and CDR2 SVGAGI (reference sequence). V dropped 0 bases and J dropped 1 base, with 9 bases sitting between them. The CDR3 runs to 16 residues.